The 26 T cell receptor beta chains below all came from one sample that was sequenced in a study of blood T cells in healthy people across ages. With a J-beta primer mix and a sample-barcoded 5' primer, a second PCR ran about 7 to 11 cycles. Using its own MiXCR run on the 5' RACE reads, TCRdb lists one record per CDR3 protein. The sample records roughly 1.4 million distinct CDR3 sequences, around 59% being singletons. The sequencing input was blood. The receptors here all came from a man between 18 and 35 years old in good health.

This chain joins TRBV4-3 and TRBJ2-6; weak D call: TRBD1 (7 bases). In germline, CDR1 is LGHNA, CDR2 YSLEER. The germline V and J ends were trimmed by 4 bases and 3 bases, with 16 bases remaining between them. This CDR3 spans 17 amino acids. In DNA, the CDR3 is TGCGCCAGCAGCCTGGGGGGTACAGGGGTTGGGGCCAACGTCCTGACTTTC. Translated: CASSLGGTGVGANVLTF.

V and J are TRBV20-1 and TRBJ1-1; D is unclear. CDR3 size: 10 residues. V was clipped by 2 bases and J by 11 bases, with 9 bases between them. Germline V gene sequence: CDR1 DFQATT, CDR2 SNEGSKA (reference sequence). The CDR3 DNA follows: TGCAGTGCTAGACCCCATGAGGCTTTCTTT. It specifies CSARPHEAFF.

J is TRBJ1-1 and V is TRBV4-3; D uncertain. The CDR3 spans 15 residues. The germline V gene has CDR1 LGHNA and CDR2 YSLEER. The germline V and J ends were trimmed by 1 base and 0 bases, with 9 bases remaining between them. The CDR3 reads CASSQGVSMNTEAFF. CDR3 sequence (DNA): TGCGCCAGCAGCCAAGGCGTCAGCATGAACACTGAAGCTTTCTTT.

Turning to this clonotype: One end of the junction is discordant with germline, which a read error may explain. The gene calls are TRBV7-2 and TRBJ2-3; D possibly corresponds to TRBD2 (6 bases). The length of the CDR3 is 15 residues. Looked up from germline, CDR1 is SGHTA and CDR2 is FQGNSA. The CDR3 sequence: CASSLARFDTDTQYF. CDR3 bases: TGTGCCAGCAGCCTAGCGAGGTTTGACACAGATACGCAGTATTTT.

This clonotype was seen many times. The genes are TRBV20-1 and TRBJ1-6, with 8 positions matching TRBD1. The germline V gene has CDR1 DFQATT and CDR2 SNEGSKA (reference sequence). Trimming cost V 3 bases and J 5 bases; bases outside gene matches: 6. The CDR3 extends over 15 amino acids. Written as DNA, the CDR3 is TGCAGTGCTAGCACAGCGGGACAGGATAATTCACCCCTCCACTTT. Its protein product is CSASTAGQDNSPLHF.

The CDR3 loop reads CASSYYGSGELFF. DNA of the CDR3: TGTGCCAGCAGTTACTACGGGAGCGGGGAGCTGTTTTTT. The chain has TRBV6-5 and TRBJ2-2; TRBD2 might be the D (6 bases). CDR3 length equals 13 residues. Germline values: CDR1 MNHEY, CDR2 SVGAGI. Deletions cut 1 base from V and 7 bases from J, with 7 bases between.

The chain employs TRBV12-3 or TRBV12-4 and TRBJ2-6; 7 nucleotides line up with TRBD1. This CDR3 region has 16 residues. With V trimmed by 5 bases and J by 3 bases, 7 bases remained unmatched. Written as DNA, the CDR3 is TGTGCCAGCAGTGACAGGGTCGTAGGTGGGGCCAACGTCCTGACTTTC. The encoded protein is CASSDRVVGGANVLTF.

The chain is built from TRBV20-1 and TRBJ2-3; TRBD1 might be the D (7 bases). With 0 bases removed from V and 4 bases from J, the gap between germline ends came to 14 bases. Germline loops: CDR1 DFQATT, CDR2 SNEGSKA (reference sequence). This CDR3 contains 15 residues. CDR3 in DNA: TGCAGTGCTAGAGATCAGGGGGGCCGCGCAGATACGCAGTATTTT. Translated: CSARDQGGRADTQYF.

This chain joins TRBV12-3 or TRBV12-4 and TRBJ2-7, with a weak D call TRBD2 (5 bases). V gave up 5 bases and J gave up 12 bases, with 20 bases separating them. The CDR3 covers 13 residues. The chain's CDR3 is CASSMTMEETRYF. The CDR3 nucleotides are TGTGCCAGCAGTATGACGATGGAGGAGACCCGGTACTTC.

CDR3 protein: CASSVNSGGRTDTQYF. CDR3 in DNA: TGTGCCAGCAGTGTAAATAGCGGGGGTCGAACAGATACGCAGTATTTT. V is TRBV25-1 and J is TRBJ2-3; 9 nucleotides line up with TRBD2. This CDR3 spans 16 amino acids. Trimming at V came to 4 bases and at J to 3 bases, leaving 8 bases not matched to a gene. From germline, CDR1 is MGHDK and CDR2 SYGVNS.

The chain links TRBV11-2 to TRBJ2-5, with D possibly TRBD2 on 6 matching bases. Germline V gene sequence: CDR1 SGHAT, CDR2 FQNNGV. The V and J ends lost 5 bases and 7 bases respectively, with 14 bases between them. There are 13 residues in the CDR3. CDR3 in DNA: TGTGCCAGCAGCGAGACCACCGGGGGGACCCAGTACTTC. It translates to CASSETTGGTQYF.

J is TRBJ2-1 and V is TRBV13; possibly TRBD2 for D (7 bases). The CDR3 covers 16 residues. The V gene's germline CDR1 is PRHDT and CDR2 FYEKMQ (reference sequence). Deletions cut 6 bases from V and 6 bases from J, with 21 bases between. CDR3 nucleotides: TGTGCCAGCAGTTCCTCGGGCGGGGGCGCCCTCAATGAGCAGTTCTTC. Translated: CASSSSGGGALNEQFF.

This chain links TRBV5-1 with TRBJ2-7; D possibly corresponds to TRBD1 (5 bases). Trimming took off 1 base at V and 4 bases at J, with 12 bases between the two ends. The CDR3 length is 14 residues. The germline V gene has CDR1 SGHRS and CDR2 YFSETQ. The CDR3 reads CASSLSQGRYEQYF. The DNA for the CDR3 is TGCGCCAGCAGCTTGTCCCAGGGAAGGTACGAGCAGTACTTC.

The J gene is TRBJ1-2, the V gene TRBV4-1, with 8 nucleotides matching TRBD1. In germline, CDR1 is MGHRA, CDR2 YSYEKL. The V gene end was trimmed by 4 bases and the J gene end by 4 bases; junction bases not matched to a gene: 11. The CDR3 consists of 16 residues. In nucleotides, the CDR3 is TGCGCCAGCAGCCCACCGGACAGGGATCGGGGCTATGGCTACACCTTC. Its translation: CASSPPDRDRGYGYTF.

V is TRBV29-1 and J is TRBJ1-2; a possible D gene is TRBD1 (6 bases). The CDR3 has 13 amino acids. The germline CDR1 and CDR2 sequences are SQVTM and ANQGSEA. Trimming left V 6 bases short and J 3 bases short, with 14 bases between. CDR3 sequence reads: CSVWTDPDYGYTF. In nucleotides, the CDR3 is TGCAGCGTATGGACAGACCCCGACTATGGCTACACCTTC.

The V and J genes are TRBV7-2 and TRBJ2-7; D gene uncertain. Trimming removed 1 base at V and 2 bases at J, with 12 bases between. This CDR3 has 15 residues. Germline V gene sequence: CDR1 SGHTA, CDR2 FQGNSA. The CDR3 spells CASSLGPDFPYEQYF. The CDR3 region has the DNA TGTGCCAGCAGCTTAGGACCAGATTTCCCCTACGAGCAGTACTTC.

This clonotype was counted only a few times. V gene TRBV12-3 or TRBV12-4 combines with J gene TRBJ2-1; D is unclear. V was pared by 3 bases and J by 8 bases, with 14 bases between. The CDR3 runs 14 residues. CDR3 in DNA: TGTGCCAGCAGTTTTACCCCTCTTTACCATGAGCAGTTCTTC. It codes for CASSFTPLYHEQFF.

The V call is TRBV20-1, the J call TRBJ2-1, with a possible D match to TRBD2 (6 bases). Deletions cut 6 bases from V and 7 bases from J, with 25 bases between. The CDR3 consists of 16 residues. Germline CDR1 and CDR2: DFQATT and SNEGSKA (reference sequence). CDR3 coding DNA: TGCAGTGCGGAGCGACAGACTGGCGGGGTTGGGAATGAGCAGTTCTTC. It specifies CSAERQTGGVGNEQFF.

The chain uses TRBV6-5 and TRBJ1-1; TRBD1 might be the D (5 bases). Germline CDR1 MNHEY, CDR2 SVGAGI. There are 14 residues in the CDR3. V lost 6 bases to trimming and J lost 0 bases, with 11 bases between them. Written as DNA, the CDR3 is TGTGCCAGCAGGCAGACAGCTTTGAACACTGAAGCTTTCTTT. Amino acids: CASRQTALNTEAFF.

This chain links TRBV6-6 with TRBJ2-3; D is undetermined. The V gene lost 1 base and the J gene lost 2 bases, with 4 bases spanning the gap. Germline CDR1 MNHNY, CDR2 SVGAGI (reference sequence). This CDR3 is built from 13 residues. The CDR3 region has the DNA TGTGCCAGCAGTTACTTCTCCACAGATACGCAGTATTTT. Amino acid sequence: CASSYFSTDTQYF.

A remark on this clonotype: Given a much more abundant clone one base away, this may be a read error. The gene calls are TRBV5-5 and TRBJ2-3; the D is unclear. Trimming stripped 3 bases from V and 3 bases from J, with 5 bases between. This CDR3 has 12 residues. Germline assignment: CDR1 SGHKS and CDR2 YYEKEE (reference sequence). CDR3 nucleotide sequence: TGTGCCAGCAGCTACCAGACAGATACGCAGTATTTT. Translating it yields CASSYQTDTQYF.

The genes are TRBV5-1 and TRBJ2-3; a weak D match, TRBD1 (6 bases). V lost 2 bases to trimming and J lost 9 bases, with 16 bases between them. Germline V lookup: CDR1 SGHRS, CDR2 YFSETQ. The CDR3 is 14 residues long. The chain's CDR3 is CASSFQGLGETQYF. CDR3 DNA: TGCGCCAGCAGCTTCCAGGGGCTAGGAGAAACGCAGTATTTT.

On this clonotype: Relative to the germline gene, one junction end is altered; a read error may explain this. The rearrangement links TRBV6-1 to TRBJ1-2; no clear D gene. The CDR3 is 11 residues long. Germline assignment: CDR1 MNHNS and CDR2 SASEGT. CDR3 DNA sequence: TGTGCCAGTCGACGGACCTATGGCCACACCTTC. Translation: CASRRTYGHTF.

V is TRBV25-1 and J is TRBJ2-2; 9 bases align to TRBD1. There are 14 residues in the CDR3. The ends lost 4 bases at V and 7 bases at J; junction bases unmatched: 4. CDR1 and CDR2 (germline): MGHDK, SYGVNS. Here the CDR3 reads CASSGQGDGGELFF. CDR3 DNA: TGTGCCAGCAGTGGACAGGGGGATGGCGGGGAGCTGTTTTTT.

The V call is TRBV6-5, the J call TRBJ2-1, with 9 bases lining up with TRBD2. The junction had 18 bases not matched to a gene; V was cut back by 0 bases and J by 6 bases. This CDR3 has 20 amino acids. The V gene's germline CDR1 is MNHEY and CDR2 SVGAGI. The CDR3 here is CASSYSILRASGMSGNEQFF. CDR3 coding DNA: TGTGCCAGCAGTTACTCGATTCTAAGGGCTAGCGGGATGAGTGGCAATGAGCAGTTCTTC.

The V call is TRBV20-1, the J call TRBJ1-2, with 7 positions matching TRBD1. Germline lookup yields CDR1 DFQATT and CDR2 SNEGSKA (reference sequence). J gave up 5 bases and V 5 bases, and 8 bases lay outside the gene matches. The CDR3 contains 13 residues. The CDR3 spells CSAAPPGGYGYTF. The CDR3, as DNA: TGCAGTGCTGCCCCCCCAGGGGGTTATGGCTACACCTTC.